This T cell receptor (beta chain) originates from a study of OX40 agonist ivuxolimab in advanced cancers. On the study more broadly: Participants averaged about 60 years of age (range about 23 to 80) and were 82.7% male. Study-wide results and limits: Normalized expansion of T-cell clones was also low for some nonresponders. The study found among the lowest clonal expansion in partial responders at 0.1-3.0 mg/kg. The mean number of expanded clones was higher in CD8+ T cells than in CD4+.

Concerning this clone: Its antigen is currently unknown.

Profiling relied on immunoSEQ multiplex PCR, and the TCRdb table lists in-frame clones only, not all of them. The table has around 100,000 clones, approximately 90% seen once. Per the germline V gene, CDR1 is SGHTA and CDR2 is FQGNSA. V dropped 4 bases and J dropped 2 bases, with 20 bases sitting between them. CDR3 length: 17 amino acids. The chain recombines TRBV7-2 with TRBJ1-1; tentatively, D is TRBD1 (6 bases). Sequenced material: CD4+ or CD8+ T cells sorted from blood, taken in a trial of the OX40 agonist ivuxolimab. This clonotype originated in an adult with an advanced solid tumor such as melanoma, head and neck, liver or kidney cancer. CDR3 residues: CASSSNIRGSLNTEAFF. Here the CDR3 DNA reads TGTGCCAGCAGCTCGAATATCAGGGGTAGTCTAAACACTGAAGCTTTCTTT.